Listed below are T cell receptor beta chains from one sample, sequenced in a study of ipilimumab plus nivolumab after autologous stem cell transplantation. TCRdb's copy holds only in-frame clones and misses some; the assay was immunoSEQ multiplex PCR. The sample carries tens of thousands of clones, approximately 86% recorded once. The specimen comprised PBMCs, sampled in a trial of ipilimumab plus nivolumab as post-transplant consolidation. These receptors were collected from a male donor with diffuse large B-cell lymphoma. The CDR3 runs from the conserved cysteine through the conserved F or W. The D gene is left open where the match is weak. Rows give clone size only sometimes, using once, few, many, or a class for an expanded clone.

clone size,V gene,D gene,J gene,CDR3 protein,CDR3 DNA
NA,TRBV19,TRBD1,TRBJ1-4,CATLRATGGGEKLFF,TGTGCCACCCTTCGAGCTACAGGGGGCGGTGAAAAACTGTTTTTT
NA,TRBV28,TRBD1,TRBJ2-7,CASGSSGTGAYEQYF,TGTGCCAGCGGTTCATCCGGGACAGGGGCCTACGAGCAGTACTTC
NA,TRBV2,TRBD2,TRBJ2-2,CASRATSGGANTGELFF,TGTGCCAGCAGAGCGACTAGCGGGGGGGCTAACACCGGGGAGCTGTTTTTT
NA,TRBV15,NA,TRBJ2-6,CATSSRAFSGANVLTF,TGTGCCACCAGCAGCAGGGCTTTCTCTGGGGCCAACGTCCTGACTTTC
few,TRBV15,NA,TRBJ1-2,CATSSRDVRGYYGYTF,TGTGCCACCAGCAGCAGAGATGTGAGGGGATACTATGGCTACACCTTC
NA,TRBV2,NA,TRBJ2-1,CASSESRVDEQFF,TGTGCCAGCAGTGAATCCCGGGTCGATGAGCAGTTCTTC
NA,TRBV27,NA,TRBJ2-4,CASSLGDLRGIQYF,TGTGCCAGCAGTTTAGGGGACCTACGGGGCATTCAGTACTTC
NA,TRBV27,TRBD1,TRBJ1-6,CASSSAGTGLVPLHF,TGTGCCAGCAGTTCAGCCGGGACAGGGCTGGTACCCCTCCACTTT
NA,TRBV15,NA,TRBJ2-3,CATSSATLQRGTDTQYF,TGTGCCACCAGCAGTGCTACTCTCCAGCGGGGCACAGATACGCAGTATTTT
few,TRBV5-4,TRBD1,TRBJ2-5,CASSFQQGRETQYF,TGTGCCAGCAGCTTCCAACAGGGGCGGGAGACCCAGTACTTC
NA,TRBV4-1,TRBD2,TRBJ2-1,CASSQDGRTSGYNEQFF,TGCGCCAGCAGCCAAGATGGGAGGACTAGCGGTTACAATGAGCAGTTCTTC
NA,TRBV7-2,NA,TRBJ1-6,CASSVGGLYFGSPLHF,TGTGCCAGCAGCGTAGGGGGACTTTATTTCGGGTCACCCCTCCACTTT
NA,TRBV4-2,TRBD1,TRBJ2-2,CASSQPGQGAYGELFF,TGTGCCAGCAGCCAACCGGGACAGGGGGCTTACGGGGAGCTGTTTTTT
few,TRBV7-3,NA,TRBJ2-5,CASSLTGGVSAETQYF,TGTGCCAGCAGCTTAACGGGCGGGGTTTCTGCGGAGACCCAGTACTTC
NA,TRBV18,NA,TRBJ1-3,CASSLQGALGNTIYF,TGTGCCAGCTCACTCCAGGGAGCTTTGGGAAACACCATATATTTT
NA,TRBV6-1,NA,TRBJ2-7,CASSVGGEPGRYEQYF,TGTGCCAGCAGTGTAGGAGGGGAGCCCGGTCGCTACGAGCAGTACTTC
NA,TRBV6-6,NA,TRBJ1-3,CASQTGSGNTIYF,TGTGCCAGCCAGACGGGCTCTGGAAACACCATATATTTT
once,TRBV14,TRBD1,TRBJ1-3,CASSQGTGASGNTIYF,TGTGCCAGCAGCCAGGGGACAGGGGCCTCTGGAAACACCATATATTTT
NA,TRBV18,NA,TRBJ2-5,CASSQGRETQYF,TGTGCCAGCTCCCAGGGCAGGGAGACCCAGTACTTC
NA,TRBV18,NA,TRBJ1-3,CASSPNKGPGNTIYF,TGTGCCAGCTCACCAAATAAGGGGCCTGGAAACACCATATATTTT
NA,TRBV11-3,NA,TRBJ1-1,CASSFGAYTEAFF,TGTGCCAGCAGCTTCGGCGCCTACACTGAAGCTTTCTTT
NA,TRBV23-1,TRBD1,TRBJ1-5,CASSKSTGGDQPQHF,TGCGCCAGCAGTAAGAGTACAGGGGGCGATCAGCCCCAGCATTTT
NA,TRBV5-1,NA,TRBJ2-3,CASSLLVGETQYF,TGCGCCAGCAGCTTGTTGGTGGGAGAGACGCAGTATTTT
NA,TRBV15,NA,TRBJ1-1,CASEGGMNTEAFF,TGTGCTAGTGAGGGAGGAATGAACACTGAAGCTTTCTTT
NA,TRBV6-1,NA,TRBJ1-1,CASRDLNTEAFF,TGTGCCAGCAGGGACTTGAACACTGAAGCTTTCTTT
NA,TRBV5-8,NA,TRBJ1-1,CASRLGAFF,TGTGCCAGCCGCCTGGGAGCTTTCTTT
NA,TRBV27,TRBD1,TRBJ1-2,CASSLGTGGIYGYTF,TGTGCCAGCAGTTTAGGGACAGGGGGGATCTATGGCTACACCTTC
NA,TRBV4-1,NA,TRBJ1-1,CASSQTDGSEAFF,TGCGCCAGCAGCCAAACCGACGGTTCTGAAGCTTTCTTT
NA,TRBV4-2,TRBD2,TRBJ2-2,CASSPMTSNTGELFF,TGTGCCAGCAGCCCCATGACTAGCAACACCGGGGAGCTGTTTTTT
NA,TRBV14,TRBD2,TRBJ2-2,CASSGTRNTGELFF,TGTGCCAGCAGCGGGACTAGGAACACCGGGGAGCTGTTTTTT
NA,TRBV5-4,TRBD1,TRBJ2-7,CASSNAGGAGYEQYF,TGTGCCAGCAGCAACGCAGGGGGCGCAGGGTACGAGCAGTACTTC